Following are 23 T cell receptor beta chains from one sample sequenced in a study of T cell responses to AZD1222 COVID-19 vaccine. The repertoire was sequenced with immunoSEQ multiplex PCR; TCRdb's copy has only in-frame clones and lacks some. Among about 67,000 clones listed, 83% were seen once. The sample was peripheral blood, taken 28 days after the second AZD1222 dose. All receptors come from an adult who received the AZD1222 COVID-19 vaccine.

This clone was observed a single time. The chain is built from TRBV20-1 and TRBJ2-5; 10 bases line up with TRBD2. The germline V gene has CDR1 DFQATT and CDR2 SNEGSKA (reference sequence). V dropped 3 bases and J dropped 2; count of bases not matched to a gene: 9. The CDR3 covers 16 residues. The CDR3 loop is CSASQSGGVLQETQYF. The CDR3 DNA is TGCAGTGCTAGTCAGAGCGGGGGGGTTCTACAAGAGACCCAGTACTTC.

J is TRBJ2-1 and V is TRBV10-3; 7 bases fit TRBD2. The V gene end was trimmed by 2 bases and the J gene end by 8 bases; junction bases not matched to a gene: 3. The CDR3 is 13 amino acids. Germline V gene lookup returns CDR1 ENHRY and CDR2 SYGVKD. CDR3 amino acids: CAISEVSGDEQFF. In DNA form, the CDR3 reads TGTGCCATCAGTGAGGTGAGCGGGGATGAGCAGTTCTTC.

The gene calls are TRBV19 and TRBJ1-2; 7 nucleotides agree with TRBD1. The germline V gene encodes CDR1 LNHDA and CDR2 SQIVND (reference sequence). CDR3 size: 14 residues. After removal of 3 bases from V and 5 bases from J, the junction contained 6 bases not matched to a gene. The DNA for the CDR3 is TGTGCCAGTAGTATTGGGGGGACAGCGTATGGCTACACCTTC. It is translated as CASSIGGTAYGYTF.

The V gene is TRBV30, the J gene TRBJ2-7; D not resolved. Germline CDR1 and CDR2: GTSNPN and SVGIG (reference sequence). Trimming removed 0 bases from V and 6 bases from J, with 6 bases in between. CDR3 length equals 11 residues. CDR3: CAWSVQSEQYF. CDR3 in DNA: TGTGCCTGGAGTGTACAGAGCGAGCAGTACTTC. Full variable domain (rest looked up from reference TRBV30 and TRBJ2-7): SQTIHQWPATLVQPVGSPLSLECTVEGTSNPNLYWYRQAAGRGLQLLFYSVGIGQISSEVPQNLSASRPQDRQFILSSKKLLLSDSGFYLCAWSVQSEQYFGPGTRLTVT.

This chain connects TRBV9 to TRBJ1-1; TRBD1 matches 7 bases. The germline CDR1 and CDR2 sequences are SGDLS and YYNGEE. The CDR3 runs 13 residues. Trimming took 4 bases from V and 4 from J; bases not matched to a gene: 4. CDR3 coding DNA: TGTGCCAGCAGCCGACAGGGTAGCACTGAAGCTTTCTTT. Translating gives CASSRQGSTEAFF.

V and J are TRBV7-2 and TRBJ1-2; TRBD1 agrees at 8 bases. Germline loops: CDR1 SGHTA, CDR2 FQGNSA. The CDR3 is 14 residues long. V trimming: 5 bases; J trimming: 7 bases; junction bases outside the gene matches: 9. The CDR3 is CASSEFGQGGGYTF. In nucleotides, the CDR3 is TGTGCCAGCAGCGAATTCGGACAGGGCGGTGGCTACACCTTC. Looking up the rest from reference TRBV7-2 and TRBJ1-2 gives the full variable domain: GAGVSQSPSNKVTEKGKDVELRCDPISGHTALYWYRQSLGQGLEFLIYFQGNSAPDKSGLPSDRFSAERTGGSVSTLTIQRTQQEDSAVYLCASSEFGQGGGYTFGSGTRLTVV.

The chain is built from TRBV7-9 and TRBJ1-3; D not certain. V lost 5 bases to trimming and J lost 4 bases, with 9 bases between them. The CDR3 is made up of 13 amino acids. Germline loops: CDR1 SEHNR, CDR2 FQNEAQ (reference sequence). The CDR3 loop is CASSLTSGNTIYF. Written as DNA, the CDR3 is TGTGCCAGCAGCCTAACGTCGGGAAACACCATATATTTT.

The chain has TRBV6-1 and TRBJ2-1, with no clear D. This CDR3 is 14 amino acids long. CDR1 MNHNS and CDR2 SASEGT come from the germline V gene. V lost 1 base and J lost 3, with 7 bases in between. CDR3 DNA: TGTGCCAGCAGTGAAGGGCACAGCTACAATGAGCAGTTCTTC. This translates into CASSEGHSYNEQFF.

The CDR3 loop reads CASSPSDGTEAFF. CDR3 DNA sequence: TGTGCCAGCTCACCGTCGGACGGCACTGAAGCTTTCTTT. The chain is built from TRBV18 and TRBJ1-1, with D unclear. CDR3 size: 13 residues. V lost 3 bases and J lost 4, with 9 bases in between. Germline lookup yields CDR1 KGHSH and CDR2 LQKENI.

The chain links TRBV6-5 to TRBJ2-7; the D is unclear. The V gene lost 6 bases and the J gene lost 6 bases, with 15 bases spanning the gap. The CDR3 contains 13 residues. The germline V gene encodes CDR1 MNHEY and CDR2 SVGAGI. The CDR3 loop is CASRNPLRTEQYF. The CDR3, as DNA: TGTGCCAGCAGGAATCCCCTGCGGACCGAGCAGTACTTC.

The J gene is TRBJ1-1, the V gene TRBV5-1; the match to TRBD1 covers 8 bases. J gave up 5 bases and V 4 bases, and 7 bases lay outside the gene matches. CDR1 is SGHRS and CDR2 is YFSETQ in the germline V gene. The CDR3 length is 14 residues. CDR3 protein: CASSPSQGGTEAFF. CDR3 DNA sequence: TGCGCCAGCAGCCCGTCACAGGGGGGGACTGAAGCTTTCTTT.

The chain joins TRBV5-1 to TRBJ2-3, with D hard to call. Germline V lookup: CDR1 SGHRS, CDR2 YFSETQ. Trimming took off 0 bases at V and 6 bases at J, with 14 bases between the two ends. CDR3 length: 15 amino acids. CDR3 residues: CASSLVASSVDTQYF. CDR3 nucleotide sequence: TGCGCCAGCAGCTTGGTTGCCAGCTCCGTTGATACGCAGTATTTT.

V gene TRBV5-1 combines with J gene TRBJ2-1, with 8 bases fitting TRBD2. This CDR3 comprises 17 residues. Per germline, CDR1 SGHRS and CDR2 YFSETQ. V shed 1 base, J shed 5 bases, and the junction held 11 bases outside the gene matches. For the CDR3, the DNA is TGCGCCAGCAGCTTGATGAGCGGGGGCGCCGCCCACAATGAGCAGTTCTTC. The encoded protein is CASSLMSGGAAHNEQFF. The full variable domain, its missing parts supplied by reference TRBV5-1 and TRBJ2-1, is KAGVTQTPRYLIKTRGQQVTLSCSPISGHRSVSWYQQTPGQGLQFLFEYFSETQRNKGNFPGRFSGRQFSNSRSEMNVSTLELGDSALYLCASSLMSGGAAHNEQFFGPGTRLTVL.

J is TRBJ2-3 and V is TRBV6-5; D may be TRBD2 (5 bases). Germline V gene sequence: CDR1 MNHEY, CDR2 SVGAGI. The V end lost 8 bases, the J end lost 0 bases, and 9 bases lay between the germline ends. CDR3 length: 13 amino acids. DNA for the CDR3: TGTGCCAGCGCTAGCCCTAGCACAGATACGCAGTATTTT. Amino acids: CASASPSTDTQYF.

The chain couples TRBV14 to TRBJ1-5; TRBD1 aligns across 7 bases. Trimming at V came to 0 bases and at J to 5 bases, leaving 1 base not matched to a gene. CDR1 and CDR2 from the germline V gene are SGHDN and FVKESK. This CDR3 contains 14 residues. The CDR3 DNA follows: TGTGCCAGCAGCCAAGAGCAGGGGGATCAGCCCCAGCATTTT. Its protein is CASSQEQGDQPQHF.

The V call is TRBV5-6, the J call TRBJ2-1; possible D gene TRBD2, 5 bases. The CDR3 spans 17 residues. V dropped 4 bases and J dropped 7 bases, with 24 bases sitting between them. From germline, CDR1 is SGHDT and CDR2 YYEEEE. The DNA of the CDR3 is TGTGCCAGCAGCGCGCTCCTTCAAAGGGTCGGGGTAAATGAGCAGTTCTTC. Protein sequence: CASSALLQRVGVNEQFF. The full variable domain, with the rest looked up from reference TRBV5-6 and TRBJ2-1, is DAGVTQSPTHLIKTRGQQVTLRCSPKSGHDTVSWYQQALGQGPQFIFQYYEEEERQRGNFPDRFSGHQFPNYSSELNVNALLLGDSALYLCASSALLQRVGVNEQFFGPGTRLTVL.

CDR3 amino acids: CASGLGESRTEAFF. CDR3 coding DNA: TGTGCTAGTGGTTTGGGGGAGTCCCGCACTGAAGCTTTCTTT. The genes are TRBV12-5 and TRBJ1-1; D is uncertain. CDR3 length: 14 amino acids. V was clipped by 1 base and J by 4 bases, with 10 bases between them. Germline-derived CDR1 and CDR2 are LGHNT and FRNRAP.

This chain connects TRBV4-3 to TRBJ1-2, with D possibly TRBD1 on 5 matching bases. Germline V gene data show CDR1 as LGHNA and CDR2 as YSLEER. V was shortened by 3 bases and J by 1 base, with 21 bases between the two germline ends. The CDR3 has 18 amino acids. CDR3 residues: CASSQDWSGTLYNYGYTF. In DNA form, the CDR3 reads TGCGCCAGCAGCCAGGATTGGTCAGGGACTCTTTATAACTATGGCTACACCTTC.

The V call is TRBV18, the J call TRBJ2-5; TRBD2 matches 8 bases. Per germline, CDR1 KGHSH and CDR2 LQKENI. With V trimmed by 1 base and J by 2 bases, 6 bases remained unmatched. The length of the CDR3 is 16 residues. CDR3 sequence reads: CASSPQAGLVQETQYF. The CDR3 bases are TGTGCCAGCTCACCACAGGCGGGACTAGTACAAGAGACCCAGTACTTC.

The chain joins TRBV5-1 to TRBJ2-7; a possible D gene is TRBD2 (5 bases). Trimming took off 0 bases at V and 6 bases at J, with 10 bases between the two ends. The length of the CDR3 is 13 residues. The germline gives CDR1 SGHRS, CDR2 YFSETQ. CDR3 region: CASSLGMRVEQYF. The CDR3 region has the DNA TGCGCCAGCAGCTTGGGGATGAGGGTCGAGCAGTACTTC.

About this clone: The junction differs from germline at one of its ends, possibly a read error. The sample holds other DNA sequences that translate to the same CDR3. This chain's CDR3 is CASSEWGGLETQYF. The CDR3, as DNA: TGTGCCAGCAGTGAATGGGGGGGGCTAGAGACTCAGTACTTC. This chain uses TRBV2 with TRBJ2-5; TRBD2 is a possible D gene (7 bases). Germline V CDR1 and CDR2: SNHLY, FYNNEI. The CDR3 length is 14 residues. Supplemented by reference TRBV2 and TRBJ2-5, the full variable domain reads EPEVTQTPSHQVTQMGQEVILRCVPISNHLYFYWYRQILGQKVEFLVSFYNNEISEKSEIFDDQFSVERPDGSNFTLKIRSTKLEDSAMYFCASSEWGGLETQYFGPGTRLLVL.

The chain recombines TRBV12-5 with TRBJ2-5; D is unclear. Germline CDR1 and CDR2: LGHNT and FRNRAP. The length of the CDR3 is 11 residues. V gave up 2 bases and J gave up 5 bases, with 3 bases separating them. The CDR3 spells CASGLTETQYF. In DNA form, the CDR3 reads TGTGCTAGTGGTTTGACCGAGACCCAGTACTTC.

V is TRBV4-1 and J is TRBJ1-1, with 7 bases identical to TRBD1. Germline CDR1 and CDR2: MGHRA and YSYEKL. The ends lost 6 bases at V and 2 bases at J; junction bases unmatched: 9. The CDR3 totals 15 residues. In DNA, the CDR3 is TGCGCCAGCAGAGGAGGGGGCGGGGCAAACACTGAAGCTTTCTTT. This translates into CASRGGGGANTEAFF.